Following are 10 T cell receptor beta chains from one sample sequenced in a study of T cell clonality in common variable immunodeficiency. Data came from immunoSEQ multiplex PCR; TCRdb stores just in-frame clones and leaves some out. The sample is made up of about 32,000 clones, none counted only once. Sequencing used peripheral blood mononuclear cells. Every receptor here comes from a person aged 18 to 70 in good health.

This clone appeared many times. The sequenced fragment ends 3 residues before the CDR3 boundary, so the rest is inferred from the germline J gene. The rearrangement links TRBV20-1 to TRBJ2-5; D is ambiguous. Germline V gives CDR1 DFQATT, CDR2 SNEGSKA (reference sequence). The CDR3 spans 14 residues. V was cut by 0 bases and J by 0 bases, with 8 bases left in between. Partial CDR3 DNA: TGCAGTGCTAGAGATTGGGCGTACCAAGAGACC. Protein product: CSARDWAYQET. The full CDR3 protein is CSARDWAYQETQYF.

This clone was seen many times. The CDR3 is cut off 3 residues early in the read; its end comes from the germline J gene. The gene calls are TRBV5-1 and TRBJ2-4, with 7 bases that match TRBD1. This CDR3 contains 14 residues. The J segment lost 6 bases and the V segment lost 4 bases, leaving 7 bases of the junction unmatched. Germline V gene sequence: CDR1 SGHRS, CDR2 YFSETQ. The CDR3 loop reads CASSPGTDPNIQYF. Incomplete CDR3 DNA: TGCGCCAGCAGCCCGGGGACAGATCCAAACATT.

This clone was observed at least ten times. The CDR3 is cut off 3 residues early in the read; its end comes from the germline J gene. J is TRBJ2-3 and V is TRBV4-2; 12 nucleotides align to TRBD2. V lost 4 bases, J lost 7 bases, and 6 bases stayed unmatched. This CDR3 is built from 15 residues. Germline values: CDR1 LGHNA, CDR2 YNFKEQ. CDR3 DNA (partial): TGTGCCAGCAGCCTGACTAGCGGGAGCGCTAATACG. Amino acids: CASSLTSGSANT. The complete CDR3 protein is CASSLTSGSANTQYF.

This clone was detected many times. The read gets to within 3 residues of the CDR3 end, and the germline J gene fills in the rest. The J gene is TRBJ1-1, the V gene TRBV13, with a weak D call TRBD1 (6 bases). V lost 4 bases and J lost 4, with 10 bases in between. The CDR3 has 13 amino acids. Germline V CDR1 and CDR2: PRHDT, FYEKMQ (reference sequence). The covered CDR3 bases are TGTGCCAGCAGCTCACAGGGAGGCACTGAA. Amino acid sequence: CASSSQGGTE. In full, the CDR3 reads CASSSQGGTEAFF.

The table lists this clone with many counts. The DNA ends 3 residues before the CDR3 does, and the rest of the CDR3 is filled in from the germline J gene. The gene calls are TRBV6-2 or TRBV6-3 and TRBJ2-4; weak D call: TRBD2 (6 bases). CDR1 and CDR2 (germline): MNHEY, SVGEGT. Trimming shortened V by 6 bases and J by 1 base, and 19 bases separated the two germline ends. The CDR3 extends over 17 amino acids. The sequenced part of the CDR3 DNA is TGTGCCAGCAGGCCCGCGGGGCAGGTCGCTGCCAAAAACATT. The encoded protein is CASRPAGQVAAKNI. The whole CDR3 is CASRPAGQVAAKNIQYF.

This clone was recorded many times. The read terminates 3 residues before the CDR3 end, so the remaining end is supplied by the germline J gene. V usage is TRBV7-3 and J usage is TRBJ2-3; 7 bases line up with TRBD2. This CDR3 comprises 17 residues. After removal of 5 bases from V and 3 bases from J, the junction contained 14 bases not matched to a gene. Germline V gene lookup returns CDR1 SGHTA and CDR2 FQGTGA. Incomplete CDR3 DNA: TGTGCCAGCAGCCTTCATATCGGCGGGAGTGAAACAGATACG. It encodes CASSLHIGGSETDT. The CDR3 reads in full as CASSLHIGGSETDTQYF. The full variable domain, rest sourced from reference TRBV7-3 and TRBJ2-3, is GAGVSQTPSNKVTEKGKYVELRCDPISGHTALYWYRQSLGQGPEFLIYFQGTGAADDSGLPNDRFFAVRPEGSVSTLKIQRTERGDSAVYLCASSLHIGGSETDTQYFGPGTRLTVL.

This clone has at least ten counts. The CDR3 is cut off 3 residues early in the read; its end comes from the germline J gene. The rearrangement joins TRBV29-1 to TRBJ2-7; D is possibly TRBD2 (7 bases). This CDR3 has 14 residues. V was clipped by 4 bases and J by 0 bases, with 13 bases between them. CDR1 and CDR2 (germline): SQVTM, ANQGSEA. Partial CDR3 DNA: TGCAGCGTTGGGGGGGGCTGGGGCTCCTACGAG. This encodes CSVGGGWGSYE. The complete CDR3 reads CSVGGGWGSYEQYF.

This clone has ten or more counts. Read data end 3 residues before the CDR3 end; the end is taken from the germline J gene. This rearrangement joins TRBV6-1 to TRBJ1-2; TRBD1 might be the D (5 bases). This CDR3 has 13 residues. The germline V gene has CDR1 MNHNS and CDR2 SASEGT. Trimming took off 3 bases at V and 6 bases at J, with 11 bases between the two ends. CDR3 region: CASSDRVGHGYTF. The sequenced part of the CDR3 DNA is TGTGCCAGCAGTGACAGGGTTGGGCATGGC.

This clone was observed at least ten times. The read is 3 residues too short to cover the CDR3 end, so that end is filled in from the germline J gene. The chain couples TRBV4-1 to TRBJ2-7; 7 bases are shared with TRBD2. In germline, CDR1 is MGHRA, CDR2 YSYEKL. V lost 4 bases to trimming and J lost 2 bases; unmatched junction nucleotides: 8. The CDR3 runs to 15 residues. CDR3: CASSPYSGPTYEQYF. The part of the CDR3 DNA that was read is TGCGCCAGCAGCCCCTATAGCGGGCCGACCTACGAG.

This clone was seen ten or more times. From the germline J gene comes the end of the CDR3, since the read stops 3 residues before it. The rearrangement joins TRBV4-1 to TRBJ1-4; D not resolved. Trimming stripped 0 bases from V and 8 bases from J, with 10 bases between. CDR1 is MGHRA and CDR2 is YSYEKL in the germline V gene. The length of the CDR3 is 14 residues. The CDR3 reads CASSQDSTLEKLFF. The part of the CDR3 DNA that was read is TGCGCCAGCAGCCAAGATAGCACCCTGGAAAAA.